The entry below describes one T cell receptor (beta chain). This CDR3 is 14 amino acids long. V lost 2 bases, J lost 4 bases, and 12 bases lay in between. Germline V lookup: CDR1 SGHRS, CDR2 YFSETQ. The method was immunoSEQ multiplex PCR; TCRdb's version includes in-frame clones alone and lacks a portion of them. The table shows around 100,000 clones, with approximately 90% occurring only once. The data stem from a study of T cell changes during pregnancy in multiple sclerosis. The clonotype comes from a female donor with multiple sclerosis, enrolled in a pregnancy study. The specimen comprised peripheral blood, sampled after pregnancy. The gene calls are TRBV5-1 and TRBJ1-2; D remains ambiguous. CDR3 bases: TGCGCCAGCAGCTTAGGACTCGGCCTCTATGGCTACACCTTC. It yields the protein CASSLGLGLYGYTF. Combining the CDR3 with reference TRBV5-1 and TRBJ1-2 gives the whole variable domain KAGVTQTPRYLIKTRGQQVTLSCSPISGHRSVSWYQQTPGQGLQFLFEYFSETQRNKGNFPGRFSGRQFSNSRSEMNVSTLELGDSALYLCASSLGLGLYGYTFGSGTRLTVV.